The present entry profiles one T cell receptor beta chain with its context. This specimen comes from a study of control samples from healthy donors and cancer patients. There are 15 residues in the CDR3. The germline V gene has CDR1 KGHSH and CDR2 LQKENI. V dropped 0 bases and J dropped 2 bases, with 8 bases sitting between them. Repertoires were generated with immunoSEQ multiplex PCR, while TCRdb's copy carries only in-frame clones and drops some. The sample holds about 120,000 clones; over 75% are singletons and the top ten take about 2.7%. This sequence joins TRBV18 and TRBJ1-3, with no clear D. This sequence originates from a man aged 55-75 years in good health. Sequenced input: blood. The CDR3 DNA reads TGTGCCAGCTCACCACCGTCCCTTCCTGGAAACACCATATATTTT. Protein: CASSPPSLPGNTIYF.